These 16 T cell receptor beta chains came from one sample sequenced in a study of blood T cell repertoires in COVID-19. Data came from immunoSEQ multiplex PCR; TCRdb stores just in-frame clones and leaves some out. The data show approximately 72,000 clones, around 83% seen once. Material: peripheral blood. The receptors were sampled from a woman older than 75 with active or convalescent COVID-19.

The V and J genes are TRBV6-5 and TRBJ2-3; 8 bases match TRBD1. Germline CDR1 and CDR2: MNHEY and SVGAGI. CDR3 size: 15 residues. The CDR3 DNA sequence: TGTGCTTCAACCGCAACGGGACAGGGCACAGATACGCAGTATTTT. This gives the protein CASTATGQGTDTQYF.

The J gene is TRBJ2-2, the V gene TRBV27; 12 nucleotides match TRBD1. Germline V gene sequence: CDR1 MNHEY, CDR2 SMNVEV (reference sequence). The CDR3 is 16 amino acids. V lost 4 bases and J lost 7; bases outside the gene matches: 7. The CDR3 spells CASSSPGTGGFGELFF. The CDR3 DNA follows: TGTGCCAGCAGTTCCCCCGGGACAGGGGGCTTCGGGGAGCTGTTTTTT.

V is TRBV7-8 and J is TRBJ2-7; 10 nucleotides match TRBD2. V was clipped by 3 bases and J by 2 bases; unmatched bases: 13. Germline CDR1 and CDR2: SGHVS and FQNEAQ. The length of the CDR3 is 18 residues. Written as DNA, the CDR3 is TGTGCCAGCAGCTTTTGGACTAGCGGTCCCTTTGCCCCCTACGAGCAGTACTTC. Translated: CASSFWTSGPFAPYEQYF.

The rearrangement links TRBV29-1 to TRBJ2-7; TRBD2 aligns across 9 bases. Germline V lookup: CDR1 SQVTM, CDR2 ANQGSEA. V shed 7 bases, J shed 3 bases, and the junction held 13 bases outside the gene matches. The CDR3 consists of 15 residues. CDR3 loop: CSAVTSGSTRYEQYF. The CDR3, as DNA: TGCAGCGCCGTGACTAGCGGATCAACGCGCTACGAGCAGTACTTC.

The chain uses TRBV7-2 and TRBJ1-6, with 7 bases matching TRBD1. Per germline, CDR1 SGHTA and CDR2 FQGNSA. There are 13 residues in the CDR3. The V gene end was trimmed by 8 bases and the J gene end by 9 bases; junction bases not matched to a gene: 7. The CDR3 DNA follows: TGTGCCAGCTCAGGGGGTTCGGGTTCACCCCTCCACTTT. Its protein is CASSGGSGSPLHF.

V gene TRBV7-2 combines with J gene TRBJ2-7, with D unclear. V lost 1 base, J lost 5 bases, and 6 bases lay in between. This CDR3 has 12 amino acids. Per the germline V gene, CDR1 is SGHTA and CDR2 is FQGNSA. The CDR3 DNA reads TGTGCCAGCAGCTTAGACGGAGACGAGCAGTACTTC. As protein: CASSLDGDEQYF.

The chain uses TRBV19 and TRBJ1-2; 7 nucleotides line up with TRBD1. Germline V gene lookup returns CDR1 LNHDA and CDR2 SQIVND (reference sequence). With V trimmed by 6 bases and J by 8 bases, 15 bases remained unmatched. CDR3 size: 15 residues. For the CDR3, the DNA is TGTGCCAGTAGGACATTAGGGGGCGCGGAGGGCGGCTACACCTTC. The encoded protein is CASRTLGGAEGGYTF. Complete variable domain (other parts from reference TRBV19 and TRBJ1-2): DGGITQSPKYLFRKEGQNVTLSCEQNLNHDAMYWYRQDPGQGLRLIYYSQIVNDFQKGDIAEGYSVSREKKESFPLTVTSAQKNPTAFYLCASRTLGGAEGGYTFGSGTRLTVV.

Here the CDR3 DNA reads TGTGCCAGCAGAACTTTGGGGCTGCCCCAGCATTTT. The encoded protein is CASRTLGLPQHF. The chain has TRBV27 and TRBJ1-5; D is possibly TRBD1 (5 bases). The V gene lost 6 bases and the J gene lost 9 bases, with 12 bases spanning the gap. Per germline, CDR1 MNHEY and CDR2 SMNVEV (reference sequence). There are 12 residues in the CDR3.

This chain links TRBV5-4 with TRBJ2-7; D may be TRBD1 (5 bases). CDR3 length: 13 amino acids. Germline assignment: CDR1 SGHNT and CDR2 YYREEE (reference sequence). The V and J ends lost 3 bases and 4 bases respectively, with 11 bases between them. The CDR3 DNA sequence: TGTGCCAGCAGCTCGGAGTCAGGGTACGAGCAGTACTTC. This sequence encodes CASSSESGYEQYF.

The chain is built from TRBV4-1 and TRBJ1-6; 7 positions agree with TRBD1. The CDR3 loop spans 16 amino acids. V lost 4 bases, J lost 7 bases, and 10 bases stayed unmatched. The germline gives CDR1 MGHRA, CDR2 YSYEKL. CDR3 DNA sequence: TGCGCCAGCAGCCCCCTTGACAGGGCAAGGAATTCACCCCTCCACTTT. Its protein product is CASSPLDRARNSPLHF.

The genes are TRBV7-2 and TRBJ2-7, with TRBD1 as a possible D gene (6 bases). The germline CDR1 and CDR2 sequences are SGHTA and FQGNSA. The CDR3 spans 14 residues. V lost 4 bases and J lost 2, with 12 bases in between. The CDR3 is CASSSQGHTYEQYF. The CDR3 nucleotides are TGTGCCAGCAGCTCCCAGGGGCACACCTACGAGCAGTACTTC.

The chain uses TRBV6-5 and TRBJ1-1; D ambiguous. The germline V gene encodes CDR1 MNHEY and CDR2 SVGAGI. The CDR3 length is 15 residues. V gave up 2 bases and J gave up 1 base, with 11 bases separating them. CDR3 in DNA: TGTGCCAGCAGTTACGAGGGAGTCAGGAACACTGAAGCTTTCTTT. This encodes CASSYEGVRNTEAFF.

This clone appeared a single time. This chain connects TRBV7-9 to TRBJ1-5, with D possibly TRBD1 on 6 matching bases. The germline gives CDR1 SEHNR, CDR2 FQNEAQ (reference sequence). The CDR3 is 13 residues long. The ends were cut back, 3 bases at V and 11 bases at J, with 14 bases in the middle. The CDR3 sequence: CASSLGGQGTQHF. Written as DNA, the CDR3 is TGTGCCAGCAGCTTGGGTGGTCAGGGGACCCAGCATTTT.

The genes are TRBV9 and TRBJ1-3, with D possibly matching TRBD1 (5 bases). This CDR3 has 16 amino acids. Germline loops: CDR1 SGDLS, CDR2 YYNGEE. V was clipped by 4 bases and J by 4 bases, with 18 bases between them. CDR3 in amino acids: CASSPTDTLGGNTIYF. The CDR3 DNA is TGTGCCAGCAGCCCTACGGACACTCTCGGGGGAAACACCATATATTTT.

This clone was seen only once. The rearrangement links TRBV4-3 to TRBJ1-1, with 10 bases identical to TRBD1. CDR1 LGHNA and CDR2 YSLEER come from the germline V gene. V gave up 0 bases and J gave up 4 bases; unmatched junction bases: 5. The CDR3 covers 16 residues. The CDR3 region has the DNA TGCGCCAGCAGCCAAGATTACCGGGACAGGGGCACTGAAGCTTTCTTT. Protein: CASSQDYRDRGTEAFF.

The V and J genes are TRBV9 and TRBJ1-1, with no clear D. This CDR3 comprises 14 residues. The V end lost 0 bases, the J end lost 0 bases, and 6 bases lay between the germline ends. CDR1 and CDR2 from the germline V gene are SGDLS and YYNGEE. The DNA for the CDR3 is TGTGCCAGCAGCGTAGCTACGATGAACACTGAAGCTTTCTTT. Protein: CASSVATMNTEAFF.